Listed here are 16 T cell receptor beta chains from one sample, sequenced in a study of neurological immune-mediated disorders. TCRdb recomputed calls from the 5' RACE reads with MiXCR, one row per CDR3 protein. The sample consists of about 58,000 distinct CDR3 sequences, roughly 3.5% of them appearing once. Material for sequencing was PBMCs. Receptors originate from a man aged 30 to 45 with multiple sclerosis.

The sample holds many counts of this clonotype. J is TRBJ2-3 and V is TRBV7-9; 9 bases are a match to TRBD1. Trimming cost V 5 bases and J 2 bases; bases outside gene matches: 8. The CDR3 has 16 amino acids. In germline, CDR1 is SEHNR, CDR2 FQNEAQ (reference sequence). In DNA form, the CDR3 reads TGTGCCAGCAGCCCCCAGACAGGGGGTGTCACAGATACGCAGTATTTT. This encodes CASSPQTGGVTDTQYF.

In this sample, this clonotype turned up many times. The V gene is TRBV7-8, the J gene TRBJ2-1, with 8 bases that match TRBD2. This CDR3 spans 17 amino acids. The V segment lost 5 bases and the J segment 2 bases; nucleotides outside the gene matches: 11. Germline loops: CDR1 SGHVS, CDR2 FQNEAQ. The CDR3 nucleotides are TGTGCCAGCAGCCGCTCTGGCTGGACTAGCACCTACAATGAGCAGTTCTTC. This sequence encodes CASSRSGWTSTYNEQFF.

At least ten counts were recorded for this clonotype. V usage is TRBV7-8 and J usage is TRBJ2-1; TRBD2 matches 13 bases. Germline CDR1 is SGHVS and CDR2 is FQNEAQ. V was pared by 0 bases and J by 8 bases, with 19 bases of the junction left unmatched. The CDR3 contains 21 residues. CDR3 in DNA: TGTGCCAGCAGCTTAGCGCTTATTGGGACTAGCGGGACCCCGGGGTTTGATGAGCAGTTCTTC. Translating it yields CASSLALIGTSGTPGFDEQFF. Combining the CDR3 with reference TRBV7-8 and TRBJ2-1 gives the whole variable domain GAGVSQSPRYKVAKRGQDVALRCDPISGHVSLFWYQQALGQGPEFLTYFQNEAQLDKSGLPSDRFFAERPEGSVSTLKIQRTQQEDSAVYLCASSLALIGTSGTPGFDEQFFGPGTRLTVL.

There are many counts of this clonotype. The chain combines TRBV20-1 with TRBJ1-4, with 9 bases identical to TRBD1. V lost 3 bases to trimming and J lost 8 bases; unmatched junction nucleotides: 10. The CDR3 contains 15 residues. Germline V gives CDR1 DFQATT, CDR2 SNEGSKA (reference sequence). This CDR3 reads CSASAPGQGNEKLFF. Here the CDR3 DNA reads TGCAGTGCTAGTGCGCCGGGACAGGGTAACGAAAAACTGTTTTTT.

There are many counts of this clonotype. The chain combines TRBV7-2 with TRBJ2-3; no clear D. The CDR3 is made up of 15 amino acids. The germline CDR1 and CDR2 sequences are SGHTA and FQGNSA. V lost 1 base and J lost 3, with 11 bases in between. CDR3 amino acids: CASSLGLVRTDTQYF. The CDR3 DNA sequence: TGTGCCAGCAGCTTAGGTCTGGTGAGGACAGATACGCAGTATTTT.

At least ten counts were recorded for this clonotype. The chain is built from TRBV28 and TRBJ1-1, with D unresolved. The V gene's germline CDR1 is MDHEN and CDR2 SYDVKM. Trimming left V 3 bases short and J 10 bases short, with 12 bases between. This CDR3 is 12 amino acids long. In nucleotides, the CDR3 is TGTGCCAGCAGTTTGGGTAGGGTTGGAGCTTTCTTT. Translated, it gives CASSLGRVGAFF.

This clonotype was found many times. The rearrangement joins TRBV10-2 to TRBJ1-5; D uncertain. V was cut by 5 bases and J by 0 bases, with 8 bases left in between. This CDR3 is built from 14 residues. Germline V gives CDR1 WSHSY, CDR2 SAAADI. CDR3 DNA: TGCGCCAGCAGTTTATCGGATAGCAATCAGCCCCAGCATTTT. This translates into CASSLSDSNQPQHF.

This clonotype was recorded many times. The chain joins TRBV29-1 to TRBJ2-5; tentative D call: TRBD1 (5 bases). The CDR3 sequence is 14 residues long. Germline V lookup: CDR1 SQVTM, CDR2 ANQGSEA. Deletions cut 6 bases from V and 7 bases from J, with 21 bases between. This CDR3 is CSVDLGATDGTQYF. In DNA form, the CDR3 reads TGCAGCGTAGACCTAGGCGCGACAGATGGGACCCAGTACTTC.

This clonotype was detected ten times or more. The chain joins TRBV7-8 to TRBJ2-2, with D unresolved. The CDR3 contains 14 residues. Trimming removed 5 bases from V and 1 base from J, with 8 bases in between. From germline, CDR1 is SGHVS and CDR2 FQNEAQ. As DNA, the CDR3 is TGTGCCAGCAGCATCATAGTGAACACCGGGGAGCTGTTTTTT. Translated, it gives CASSIIVNTGELFF.

In this sample, this clonotype turned up many times. CDR3 sequence (DNA): TGTGCCAGCAGCGTAGCGGGGGAGTACGAGCAGTACTTC. This encodes CASSVAGEYEQYF. The gene calls are TRBV9 and TRBJ2-7; D may be TRBD2 (6 bases). Per the germline V gene, CDR1 is SGDLS and CDR2 is YYNGEE. The CDR3 sequence is 13 residues long. V was shortened by 0 bases and J by 4 bases, with 8 bases between the two germline ends.

The table lists this clonotype with many counts. The chain employs TRBV7-2 and TRBJ2-3, with D perhaps matching TRBD2 (6 bases). Between the trimmed V and J ends, which lost 5 bases and 4 bases, there was a span of 7 bases. Germline CDR1 and CDR2: SGHTA and FQGNSA. The CDR3 has 12 residues. As DNA, the CDR3 is TGTGCCAGCAGCGGGAGGTCAGATACGCAGTATTTT. Amino acid sequence: CASSGRSDTQYF.

This clonotype was seen many times. The chain recombines TRBV10-1 with TRBJ2-2; 11 nucleotides line up with TRBD2. V was clipped by 8 bases and J by 5 bases; unmatched bases: 4. From germline, CDR1 is WNHNN and CDR2 SYGVQD (reference sequence). The length of the CDR3 is 14 residues. The DNA of the CDR3 is TGCGCCAGCGGTCGACTAGCGGGGACCGGGGAGCTGTTTTTT. Residues: CASGRLAGTGELFF.

This clonotype was counted at least ten times. The chain links TRBV6-5 to TRBJ2-7, with D perhaps TRBD1 (6 bases). Germline V lookup: CDR1 MNHEY, CDR2 SVGAGI. The CDR3 covers 17 residues. Trimming pared 0 bases from V and 1 base from J, leaving 16 bases between. Here the CDR3 reads CASSYSLSRDISYEQYF. The CDR3 nucleotides are TGTGCCAGCAGTTACTCTCTCTCCCGGGACATATCCTACGAGCAGTACTTC.

This clonotype was found many times. The chain is built from TRBV7-9 and TRBJ2-7; D is possibly TRBD2 (7 bases). Germline V gene sequence: CDR1 SEHNR, CDR2 FQNEAQ (reference sequence). The length of the CDR3 is 15 residues. Trimming took 3 bases from V and 0 from J, leaving 12 bases between them. The CDR3 nucleotides are TGTGCCAGCAGCTTGGGGGCGGGGGCCTCCTACGAGCAGTACTTC. Its protein product is CASSLGAGASYEQYF.

Ten or more counts support this clonotype. This sequence joins TRBV12-3 or TRBV12-4 and TRBJ1-5, with a tentative D call TRBD1 (6 bases). V was clipped by 8 bases and J by 3 bases, with 8 bases between them. The CDR3 runs 12 residues. This CDR3 reads CASGGLNQPQHF. As DNA, the CDR3 is TGTGCCAGCGGGGGCCTCAATCAGCCCCAGCATTTT.

The chain combines TRBV30 with TRBJ1-1, with D hard to call. In germline, CDR1 is GTSNPN, CDR2 SVGIG (reference sequence). The CDR3 is 15 residues long. Trimming pared 4 bases from V and 0 bases from J, leaving 15 bases between. The CDR3 sequence: CAWIWAGKMNTEAFF. CDR3 nucleotides: TGTGCCTGGATTTGGGCAGGTAAAATGAACACTGAAGCTTTCTTT. Full variable domain (outside the CDR3, taken from reference TRBV30 and TRBJ1-1): SQTIHQWPATLVQPVGSPLSLECTVEGTSNPNLYWYRQAAGRGLQLLFYSVGIGQISSEVPQNLSASRPQDRQFILSSKKLLLSDSGFYLCAWIWAGKMNTEAFFGQGTRLTVV.